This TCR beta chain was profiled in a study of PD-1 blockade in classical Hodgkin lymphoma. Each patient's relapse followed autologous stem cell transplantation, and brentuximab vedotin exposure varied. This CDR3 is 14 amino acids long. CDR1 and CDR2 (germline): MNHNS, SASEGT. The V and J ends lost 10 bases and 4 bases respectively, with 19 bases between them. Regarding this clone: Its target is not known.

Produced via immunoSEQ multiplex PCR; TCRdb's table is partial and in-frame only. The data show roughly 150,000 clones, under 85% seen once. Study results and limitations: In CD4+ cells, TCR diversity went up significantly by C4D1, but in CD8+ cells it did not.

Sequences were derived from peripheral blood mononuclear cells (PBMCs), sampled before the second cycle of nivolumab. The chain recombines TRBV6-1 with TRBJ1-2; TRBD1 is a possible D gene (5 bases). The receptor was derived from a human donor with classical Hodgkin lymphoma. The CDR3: CAIKFTPGTYGYTF. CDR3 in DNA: TGTGCCATTAAATTTACGCCCGGGACCTATGGCTACACCTTC.